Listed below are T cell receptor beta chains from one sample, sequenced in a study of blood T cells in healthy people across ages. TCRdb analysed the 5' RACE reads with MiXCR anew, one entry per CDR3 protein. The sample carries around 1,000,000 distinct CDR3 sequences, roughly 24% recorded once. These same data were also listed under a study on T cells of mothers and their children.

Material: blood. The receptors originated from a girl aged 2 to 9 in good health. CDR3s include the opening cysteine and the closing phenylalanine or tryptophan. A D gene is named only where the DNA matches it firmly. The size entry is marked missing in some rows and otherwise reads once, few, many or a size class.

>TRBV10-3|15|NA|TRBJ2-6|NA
TGTGCCATCAGCCTACAGGACTCTGGGGCCAACGTCCTGACTTTC
CAISLQDSGANVLTF
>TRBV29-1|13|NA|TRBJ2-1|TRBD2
TGCAGCGTGGGGCAGCGACTAGCTTTGGAGCAGTTCTTC
CSVGQRLALEQFF
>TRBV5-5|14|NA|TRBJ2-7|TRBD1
TGTGCCAGCAGCCACGGGACAGGGGTCCACGAGCAGTACTTC
CASSHGTGVHEQYF
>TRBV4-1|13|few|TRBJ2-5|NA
TGCGCCAGCAGCCAAGCTGTCCAAGAGACCCAGTACTTC
CASSQAVQETQYF
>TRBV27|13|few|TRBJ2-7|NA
TGTGCCAGCAGTTTAATCTTGGGGTACGAGCAGTACTTC
CASSLILGYEQYF
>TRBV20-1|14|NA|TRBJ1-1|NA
TGCAGTGCTATTGCACACAGGGAAGACACTGAAGCTTTCTTT
CSAIAHREDTEAFF
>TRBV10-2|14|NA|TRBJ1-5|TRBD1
TGCGCCAGCAGTGGGACAGGGGTCGATCAGCCCCAGCATTTT
CASSGTGVDQPQHF
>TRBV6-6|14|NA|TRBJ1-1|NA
TGTGCCAGCAGTTACGGGACGATGAACACTGAAGCTTTCTTT
CASSYGTMNTEAFF
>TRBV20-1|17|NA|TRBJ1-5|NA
TGCAGTGCTAGTGTACAGCCGCAATTTTATAGCAATCAGCCCCAGCATTTT
CSASVQPQFYSNQPQHF
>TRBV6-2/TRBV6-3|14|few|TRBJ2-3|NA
TGTGCCAGCAGTTACGAGCGCGTGTCAGATACGCAGTATTTT
CASSYERVSDTQYF
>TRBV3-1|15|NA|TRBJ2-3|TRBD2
TGTGCCAGCAGCCAATCAGCGGGGAGCACAGATACGCAGTATTTT
CASSQSAGSTDTQYF
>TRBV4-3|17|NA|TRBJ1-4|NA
TGCGCCAGCAGCCAAGATCGATTGGGGGGTTCTAATGAAAAACTGTTTTTT
CASSQDRLGGSNEKLFF
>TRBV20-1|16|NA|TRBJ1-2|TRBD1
TGCAGTGCTACCATCCCGGACAGGGGCCCTAGATATGGCTACACCTTC
CSATIPDRGPRYGYTF
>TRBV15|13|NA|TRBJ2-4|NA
TGTGCCACCAGCAGAGGGGGCCAAAACATTCAGTACTTC
CATSRGGQNIQYF
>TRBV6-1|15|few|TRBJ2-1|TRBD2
TGTGCCAGCAGTGAAATAGGGACTAGCGGCCTTGAGCAGTTCTTC
CASSEIGTSGLEQFF
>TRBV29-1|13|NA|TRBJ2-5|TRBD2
TGCAGCGTCGTTGCGTGGGAGGGGGAGACCCAGTACTTC
CSVVAWEGETQYF
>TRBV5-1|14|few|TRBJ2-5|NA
TGCGCCAGCAGCCGATGGACCGCCCAAGAGACCCAGTACTTC
CASSRWTAQETQYF
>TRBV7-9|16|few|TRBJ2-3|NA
TGTGCCAGCAGCCCTTTACGGTTATCTAGCACAGATACGCAGTATTTT
CASSPLRLSSTDTQYF
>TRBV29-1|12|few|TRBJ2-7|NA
TGCAGCGTTCGAGAGAGCGAAGCCGAGCAGTACTTC
CSVRESEAEQYF
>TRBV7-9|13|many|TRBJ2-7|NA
TGTGCCAGCAGCTCTTCCTCCACCTACGAGCAGTACTTC
CASSSSSTYEQYF
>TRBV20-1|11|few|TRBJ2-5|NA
TGCAGTTCTATGGACCAAGAGACCCAGTACTTC
CSSMDQETQYF
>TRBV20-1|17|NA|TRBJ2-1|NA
TGCAGTGCTAGAGAGCTCAGGGGGGGACACATATACAATGAGCAGTTCTTC
CSARELRGGHIYNEQFF
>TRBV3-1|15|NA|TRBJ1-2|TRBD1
TGTGCCAGCAGCCAAGAGGACAGGCCTTACTATGGCTACACCTTC
CASSQEDRPYYGYTF
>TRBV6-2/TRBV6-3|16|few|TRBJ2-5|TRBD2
TGTGCCAGCAGTTACCTAGCGGGGGGTTATCAAGAGACCCAGTACTTC
CASSYLAGGYQETQYF
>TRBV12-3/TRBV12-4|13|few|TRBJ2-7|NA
TGTGCCAGCAGTTCGGGGGTGGGCTACGAGCAGTACTTC
CASSSGVGYEQYF
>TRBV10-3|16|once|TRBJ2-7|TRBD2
TGTGCCATCAGCGACGGCGGGACTAGCGGGGGTCACGAGCAGTACTTC
CAISDGGTSGGHEQYF
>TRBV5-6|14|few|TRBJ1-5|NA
TGTGCCAGCAGCGCGGGACAAAGCAATCAGCCCCAGCATTTT
CASSAGQSNQPQHF
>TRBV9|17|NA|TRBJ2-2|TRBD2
TGTGCCAGCAGTATTACTAGCGGGAGGGCGAACACCCGGGAGCTGTTTTTT
CASSITSGRANTRELFF
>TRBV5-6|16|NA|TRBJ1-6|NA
TGTGCCAGCAGCTTGGTGTCTATAGGTTGGAATTCACCCCTCCACTTT
CASSLVSIGWNSPLHF
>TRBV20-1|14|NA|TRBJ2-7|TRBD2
TGCAGTGCTATAGTGAGCGGGAACTCCTACGAGCAGTACTTC
CSAIVSGNSYEQYF
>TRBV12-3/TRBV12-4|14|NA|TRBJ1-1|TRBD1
TGTGCCAGCAGTCCGACAGGGGGGGCGGGTGAAGCTTTCTTT
CASSPTGGAGEAFF
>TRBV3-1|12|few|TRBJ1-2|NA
TGTGCCAGCAGCAGATCCGGGACAAACTACACCTTC
CASSRSGTNYTF
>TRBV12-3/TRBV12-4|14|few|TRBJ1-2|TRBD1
TGTGCCAGCAGCCGACAGGGATTCGCAATGGGGTGGACCTTC
CASSRQGFAMGWTF
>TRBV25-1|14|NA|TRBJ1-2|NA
TGTGCCAGCAGGGAGACAGGATACTCCAATGGCTACACCTTC
CASRETGYSNGYTF
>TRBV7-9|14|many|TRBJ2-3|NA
TGTGCCAGCAGTTCTACAAGCGGCACAGATACGCAGTATTTT
CASSSTSGTDTQYF
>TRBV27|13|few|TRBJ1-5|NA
TGTGCCAGCAGTTTAAACCGGGGTCAGCCCCAGCATTTT
CASSLNRGQPQHF
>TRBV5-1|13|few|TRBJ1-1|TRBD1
TGCGCCAGCAGCCCAGGGACAGGGGGAACAGCTTTCTTT
CASSPGTGGTAFF
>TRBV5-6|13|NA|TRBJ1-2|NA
TGTGCCAGCAGCTTGGCCCAGGTCTATGGCTACACCTTC
CASSLAQVYGYTF
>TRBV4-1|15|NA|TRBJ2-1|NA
TGCGCCAGCAGCCAAGATCGGGGAACATACAATGAGCAGTTCTTC
CASSQDRGTYNEQFF
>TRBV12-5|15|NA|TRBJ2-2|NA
TGTGCTAGTGGTTTGCAGGGAACAAACACCGGGGAGCTGTTTTTT
CASGLQGTNTGELFF
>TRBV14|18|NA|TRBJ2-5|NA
TGTGCCAGCAGCCAAGAATTGGGCGGGACACTGGACCAAGAGACCCAGTACTTC
CASSQELGGTLDQETQYF
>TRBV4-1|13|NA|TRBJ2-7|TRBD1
TGCGCCAGCAGGGGGACAGGGGGACGCGAGCAGTACTTC
CASRGTGGREQYF
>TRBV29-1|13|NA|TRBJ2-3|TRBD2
TGCAGCATAATAGCGGGGCTCACAGATACGCAGTATTTT
CSIIAGLTDTQYF
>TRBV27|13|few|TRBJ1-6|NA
TGTGCCAGCAGTTTATTGGGGGTTTCACCCCTCCACTTT
CASSLLGVSPLHF
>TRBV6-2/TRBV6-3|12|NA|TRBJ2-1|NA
TGTGCCAGCAGTTACACAGAGGATGAGCAGTTCTTC
CASSYTEDEQFF
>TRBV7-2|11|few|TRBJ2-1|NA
TGTGCCAGCACCCAGCGGGATGAGCAGTTCTTC
CASTQRDEQFF
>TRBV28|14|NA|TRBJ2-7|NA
TGTGCCAGCAGTCTTTGGCAGGACTACTACGAGCAGTACTTC
CASSLWQDYYEQYF
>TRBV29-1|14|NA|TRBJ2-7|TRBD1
TGCAGCGTTGAGGGGCAGGGGGCTTCTCACGAGCAGTACTTC
CSVEGQGASHEQYF
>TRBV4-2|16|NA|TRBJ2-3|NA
TGTGCCAGCAGCCAAGAGGTTGGATTCCGCACAGATACGCAGTATTTT
CASSQEVGFRTDTQYF
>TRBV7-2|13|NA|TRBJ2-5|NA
TGTGCCAGCAGCTCCGACGGATTAGGGACCCAGTACTTC
CASSSDGLGTQYF
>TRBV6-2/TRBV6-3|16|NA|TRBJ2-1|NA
TGTGCCAGCAGTTACTCGGTAGATGACTTCTACAATGAGCAGTTCTTC
CASSYSVDDFYNEQFF
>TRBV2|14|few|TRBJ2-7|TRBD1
TGTGCCAGGGCAGCTCCGGGACAGTCCTACGAGCAGTACTTC
CARAAPGQSYEQYF
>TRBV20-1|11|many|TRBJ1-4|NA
TGCAGTGCCCCAACTAATGAAAAACTGTTTTTT
CSAPTNEKLFF
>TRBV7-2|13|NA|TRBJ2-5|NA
TGTGCCAGCAGGCCACCTAGTACGGAGACCCAGTACTTC
CASRPPSTETQYF
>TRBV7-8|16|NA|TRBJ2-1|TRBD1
TGTGCCAGCAGCCCAGAGGGGGCGCGGGCCTACAATGAGCAGTTCTTC
CASSPEGARAYNEQFF